These 26 T cell receptor beta chains share one sample of origin, sequenced in a study of blood T cell repertoires in COVID-19. Clones were read by immunoSEQ multiplex PCR, and TCRdb kept only the in-frame ones, dropping some. The profile shows fewer than 250,000 clones, 80% to 90% of them singletons. Sample: peripheral blood. Receptors were obtained from a woman older than 75 with COVID-19, enrolled during active disease.

This chain links TRBV7-2 with TRBJ2-7, with D possibly TRBD1 on 5 matching bases. The V and J ends lost 2 bases and 6 bases respectively, with 11 bases between them. Germline CDR1 SGHTA, CDR2 FQGNSA. This CDR3 spans 13 amino acids. The CDR3 sequence is CASSLRRRVEQYF. The CDR3 region has the DNA TGTGCCAGCAGCTTACGTCGCAGGGTCGAGCAGTACTTC.

This clone was observed once. The chain is built from TRBV5-4 and TRBJ2-3, with D perhaps TRBD2 (9 bases). Germline loops: CDR1 SGHNT, CDR2 YYREEE (reference sequence). V was pared by 7 bases and J by 4 bases, with 28 bases between. The CDR3 covers 18 residues. CDR3: CASSGQGASGKRADTQYF. CDR3 nucleotide sequence: TGTGCCAGCTCCGGCCAGGGGGCTAGCGGGAAGAGGGCAGATACGCAGTATTTT. The variable domain in full, with the rest retrieved from reference TRBV5-4 and TRBJ2-3, is ETGVTQSPTHLIKTRGQQVTLRCSSQSGHNTVSWYQQALGQGPQFIFQYYREEENGRGNFPPRFSGLQFPNYSSELNVNALELDDSALYLCASSGQGASGKRADTQYFGPGTRLTVL.

As regards this clone: Other DNA variants within this sample encode the same CDR3. The V and J genes are TRBV30 and TRBJ1-4; the match to TRBD1 covers 9 bases. The CDR3 spans 13 residues. J gave up 7 bases and V 1 base, and 1 base lay outside the gene matches. From germline, CDR1 is GTSNPN and CDR2 SVGIG (reference sequence). The CDR3 is CAWSGQGVEKLFF. CDR3 bases: TGTGCCTGGAGTGGACAGGGGGTTGAAAAACTGTTTTTT.

The chain combines TRBV3-1 (or the pseudogene TRBV3-2) with TRBJ2-7; weak D call: TRBD1 (6 bases). Germline V gene lookup returns CDR1 LGHDT and CDR2 YNNKEL (reference sequence). The V gene lost 1 base and the J gene lost 4 bases, with 8 bases spanning the gap. CDR3 size: 13 residues. The CDR3 DNA follows: TGTGCCAGCAGCCAAGTCCAGGGGTACGAGCAGTACGTC. It yields the protein CASSQVQGYEQYV.

The chain recombines TRBV4-3 with TRBJ2-2; 10 bases are shared with TRBD2. V lost 4 bases to trimming and J lost 2 bases; unmatched junction nucleotides: 4. Germline V gene lookup returns CDR1 LGHNA and CDR2 YSLEER. This CDR3 contains 16 residues. CDR3 protein: CASSRGLAVNTGELFF. CDR3 DNA sequence: TGCGCCAGCAGCCGTGGACTAGCGGTAAACACCGGGGAGCTGTTTTTT.

For the CDR3, the DNA is TGTGCCAGCAGCCTAGGGACAGGGGGCATAGCTGCCCAGTACTTC. Protein sequence: CASSLGTGGIAAQYF. This chain joins TRBV11-3 and TRBJ2-5; 12 nucleotides align to TRBD1. The CDR3 runs 15 residues. CDR1 is SGHNT and CDR2 is YENEEA in the germline V gene. The trim removed 5 bases at V and 9 bases at J, leaving 10 bases unmatched.

This chain uses TRBV5-6 with TRBJ2-3, with a weak D call TRBD2 (5 bases). With 1 base removed from V and 0 bases from J, the gap between germline ends came to 15 bases. The V gene's germline CDR1 is SGHDT and CDR2 YYEEEE. This CDR3 is built from 17 residues. The CDR3 DNA sequence: TGTGCCAGCAGCTTGTTTGCTAGGACTCCCAGCACAGATACGCAGTATTTT. Encoded protein: CASSLFARTPSTDTQYF.

This clone was recorded a few times. The rearrangement uses TRBV2 and TRBJ1-2; 8 nucleotides line up with TRBD1. The CDR3 length is 16 residues. V trimming: 6 bases; J trimming: 1 base; junction bases outside the gene matches: 10. Germline-derived CDR1 and CDR2 are SNHLY and FYNNEI. The CDR3 sequence is CASSNGQGLSNYGYTF. The CDR3 DNA follows: TGTGCCAGCAGCAATGGACAGGGATTGAGTAACTATGGCTACACCTTC. The entire variable domain, with the rest obtained from reference TRBV2 and TRBJ1-2, is as follows: EPEVTQTPSHQVTQMGQEVILRCVPISNHLYFYWYRQILGQKVEFLVSFYNNEISEKSEIFDDQFSVERPDGSNFTLKIRSTKLEDSAMYFCASSNGQGLSNYGYTFGSGTRLTVV.

The chain recombines TRBV18 with TRBJ2-1; TRBD2 matches 7 bases. Per the germline V gene, CDR1 is KGHSH and CDR2 is LQKENI. CDR3 length equals 15 residues. With 6 bases clipped from V and 6 bases from J, the junction kept 11 bases outside the gene matches. CDR3 in amino acids: CASSLGDYSFNEQFF. In nucleotides, the CDR3 is TGTGCCAGCTCGTTAGGGGACTATAGCTTCAATGAGCAGTTCTTC. Combining the CDR3 with reference TRBV18 and TRBJ2-1 gives the whole variable domain NAGVMQNPRHLVRRRGQEARLRCSPMKGHSHVYWYRQLPEEGLKFMVYLQKENIIDESGMPKERFSAEFPKEGPSILRIQQVVRGDSAAYFCASSLGDYSFNEQFFGPGTRLTVL.

V gene TRBV18 combines with J gene TRBJ1-2; the match to TRBD1 covers 9 bases. The V gene end was trimmed by 3 bases and the J gene end by 4 bases; junction bases not matched to a gene: 6. CDR3 size: 15 residues. Germline lookup yields CDR1 KGHSH and CDR2 LQKENI. Written as DNA, the CDR3 is TGTGCCAGCTCACCTGGACAGGGGAATTCCTATGGCTACACCTTC. It codes for CASSPGQGNSYGYTF.

The chain couples TRBV4-1 to TRBJ1-2; no definite D call. The germline V gene encodes CDR1 MGHRA and CDR2 YSYEKL. The V gene lost 4 bases and the J gene lost 6 bases, with 18 bases spanning the gap. The CDR3 spans 15 residues. CDR3 sequence: CASSRSEERLDGYTF. The CDR3 nucleotides are TGCGCCAGCAGCCGCTCGGAGGAGCGGCTAGATGGCTACACCTTC.

The chain recombines TRBV5-1 with TRBJ1-1, with D possibly TRBD1 on 5 matching bases. The ends were cut back, 0 bases at V and 11 bases at J, with 17 bases in the middle. Germline CDR1 SGHRS, CDR2 YFSETQ. The CDR3 length is 14 residues. The CDR3 reads CASSLGGAERLAFF. The CDR3, as DNA: TGCGCCAGCAGCTTGGGCGGGGCAGAGCGTTTGGCTTTCTTT.

The V and J genes are TRBV11-3 and TRBJ1-1; D is unclear. V dropped 0 bases and J dropped 8 bases, with 10 bases sitting between them. The germline gives CDR1 SGHNT, CDR2 YENEEA. The CDR3 is made up of 13 amino acids. The chain's CDR3 is CASSLEYGGEAFF. CDR3 coding DNA: TGTGCCAGCAGCTTAGAATACGGCGGAGAAGCTTTCTTT.

The chain uses TRBV5-4 and TRBJ1-2; 9 bases align to TRBD1. V shed 1 base, J shed 6 bases, and the junction held 1 base outside the gene matches. The V gene's germline CDR1 is SGHNT and CDR2 YYREEE (reference sequence). The CDR3 totals 13 residues. The CDR3 DNA sequence: TGTGCCAGCAGCTTGTGGACAGGGGATGGCTACACCTTC. This codes for CASSLWTGDGYTF.

The V gene is TRBV5-1, the J gene TRBJ2-3; D uncertain. Deletions cut 1 base from V and 2 bases from J, with 8 bases between. Germline lookup yields CDR1 SGHRS and CDR2 YFSETQ. CDR3 length equals 14 residues. Here the CDR3 reads CASSLSPLTDTQYF. The CDR3 DNA sequence: TGCGCCAGCAGCTTGTCTCCCCTCACAGATACGCAGTATTTT.

This clone was seen just once. The J gene is TRBJ2-1, the V gene TRBV6-5, with 9 bases lining up with TRBD1. This CDR3 region has 14 residues. The trim removed 6 bases at V and 9 bases at J, leaving 9 bases unmatched. CDR1 and CDR2 from the germline V gene are MNHEY and SVGAGI. In DNA form, the CDR3 reads TGTGCCAGCAGCCTACTGACAGGGGGTGGTGAGCAGTTCTTC. Its translation: CASSLLTGGGEQFF.

The rearrangement links TRBV28 to TRBJ1-2, with 7 bases matching TRBD1. The CDR3 length is 13 residues. The germline V gene has CDR1 MDHEN and CDR2 SYDVKM. Unmatched junction bases numbered 9, after V lost 8 bases and J lost 6 bases. CDR3 nucleotide sequence: TGTGCCAGCCGACAGGGTGGTAGTGATGGCTACACCTTC. It translates to CASRQGGSDGYTF.

The V call is TRBV12-3 or TRBV12-4, the J call TRBJ2-7, with D possibly matching TRBD2 (6 bases). CDR3 length: 12 amino acids. V was trimmed by 3 bases and J by 7 bases, leaving 10 bases between them. The DNA of the CDR3 is TGTGCCAGCAGTTTGGAGGGAAGGGAGCAGTACGTC. This encodes CASSLEGREQYV.

The chain links TRBV18 to TRBJ1-2; 8 bases line up with TRBD1. The CDR3 sequence is 13 residues long. Germline assignment: CDR1 KGHSH and CDR2 LQKENI. After removal of 3 bases from V and 6 bases from J, the junction contained 3 bases not matched to a gene. In DNA form, the CDR3 reads TGTGCCAGCTCACCTCCGGGACAGGATGGCTACACCTTC. Encoded protein: CASSPPGQDGYTF.

This clone was seen once. The rearrangement joins TRBV2 to TRBJ1-5, with 8 bases aligning to TRBD1. CDR1 is SNHLY and CDR2 is FYNNEI in the germline V gene. The CDR3 extends over 14 amino acids. The ends lost 6 bases at V and 6 bases at J; junction bases unmatched: 7. Written as DNA, the CDR3 is TGTGCCAGCAGACCACAGGGGGGAGGTCAGCCCCAGCATTTT. Translated: CASRPQGGGQPQHF.

The gene calls are TRBV30 and TRBJ1-5; 8 bases agree with TRBD1. This CDR3 is built from 13 residues. CDR1 is GTSNPN, CDR2 SVGIG, per germline (reference sequence). V was pared by 6 bases and J by 4 bases, with 5 bases of the junction left unmatched. CDR3 in DNA: TGTGCCTGCCAGGGGGCAGGAAATCAGCCCCAGCATTTT. This sequence encodes CACQGAGNQPQHF.

The chain employs TRBV6-1 and TRBJ2-7; D ambiguous. Trimming left V 2 bases short and J 4 bases short, with 12 bases between. Germline CDR1 reads MNHNS; CDR2 reads SASEGT. The CDR3 has 14 amino acids. The DNA for the CDR3 is TGTGCCAGCAGTGAAAGTGGCATGTCGTACGAGCAGTACTTC. This codes for CASSESGMSYEQYF.

The V gene is TRBV5-6, the J gene TRBJ1-5; D not resolved. There are 14 residues in the CDR3. Germline V gene sequence: CDR1 SGHDT, CDR2 YYEEEE. The ends were cut back, 0 bases at V and 5 bases at J, with 9 bases in the middle. The CDR3 DNA follows: TGTGCCAGCAGCTTGGGCCTCTCGGATCAGCCCCAGCATTTT. Amino acid sequence: CASSLGLSDQPQHF. Combining the CDR3 with reference TRBV5-6 and TRBJ1-5 gives the whole variable domain DAGVTQSPTHLIKTRGQQVTLRCSPKSGHDTVSWYQQALGQGPQFIFQYYEEEERQRGNFPDRFSGHQFPNYSSELNVNALLLGDSALYLCASSLGLSDQPQHFGDGTRLSIL.

This chain connects TRBV5-1 to TRBJ2-7, with D possibly TRBD1 on 7 matching bases. The CDR3 has 16 residues. Germline CDR1 SGHRS, CDR2 YFSETQ. The V gene lost 2 bases and the J gene lost 4 bases, with 19 bases spanning the gap. CDR3 sequence reads: CASSFKRNRGLYEQYF. CDR3 DNA sequence: TGCGCCAGCAGCTTTAAGAGGAACAGGGGACTTTACGAGCAGTACTTC.

The chain couples TRBV10-1 to TRBJ1-1; D uncertain. V lost 6 bases and J 0 bases, leaving 8 bases between the germline ends. The germline CDR1 and CDR2 sequences are WNHNN and SYGVQD (reference sequence). The CDR3 loop spans 13 amino acids. This CDR3 reads CASRATLNTEAFF. CDR3 in DNA: TGCGCCAGCAGAGCAACGCTGAACACTGAAGCTTTCTTT.

This chain links TRBV5-1 with TRBJ1-2; 7 bases agree with TRBD1. The CDR3 extends over 14 amino acids. Germline V gene lookup returns CDR1 SGHRS and CDR2 YFSETQ. V gave up 4 bases and J gave up 2 bases; unmatched junction bases: 5. The DNA of the CDR3 is TGCGCCAGCAGCCCTGGAGGGGGCAACTATGGCTACACCTTC. Protein product: CASSPGGGNYGYTF.